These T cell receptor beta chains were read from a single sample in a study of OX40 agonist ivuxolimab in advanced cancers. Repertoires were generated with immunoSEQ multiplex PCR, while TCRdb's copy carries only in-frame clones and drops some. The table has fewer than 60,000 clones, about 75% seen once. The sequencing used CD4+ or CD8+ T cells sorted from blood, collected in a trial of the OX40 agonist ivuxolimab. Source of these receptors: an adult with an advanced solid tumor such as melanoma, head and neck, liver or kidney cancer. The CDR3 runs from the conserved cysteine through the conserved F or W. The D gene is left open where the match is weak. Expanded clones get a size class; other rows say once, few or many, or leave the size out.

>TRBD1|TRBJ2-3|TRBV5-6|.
CASSLAFRNRGTDTQYF
TGTGCCAGCAGCTTGGCCTTTCGTAACAGGGGGACAGATACGCAGTATTTT
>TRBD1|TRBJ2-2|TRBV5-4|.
CASSLRTGAYYTGELFF
TGTGCCAGCAGCTTGCGTACAGGGGCCTACTACACCGGGGAGCTGTTTTTT
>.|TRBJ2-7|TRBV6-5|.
CASTDTTATYEQYF
TGTGCCAGCACAGACACAACAGCCACCTACGAGCAGTACTTC
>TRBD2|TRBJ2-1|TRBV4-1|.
CASSPLPGLAGKGEQFF
TGCGCCAGCAGCCCCCTACCAGGGCTAGCGGGAAAAGGTGAGCAGTTCTTC
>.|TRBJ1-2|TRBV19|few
CASSTSGQSGGYTF
TGTGCCAGTAGTACCTCAGGTCAGTCGGGCGGCTACACCTTC
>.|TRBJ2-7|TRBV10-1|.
CASSESWEGNEQYF
TGCGCCAGCAGTGAGTCATGGGAAGGTAACGAGCAGTACTTC
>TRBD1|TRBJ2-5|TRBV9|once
CASSVGQLQETQYF
TGTGCCAGCAGCGTGGGACAGCTTCAAGAGACCCAGTACTTC
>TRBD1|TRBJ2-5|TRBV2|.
CASSEQGQEGETQYF
TGTGCCAGCAGTGAACAGGGACAGGAGGGAGAGACCCAGTACTTC
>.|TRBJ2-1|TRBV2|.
CASRNNEQFF
TGTGCCAGCAGAAACAATGAGCAGTTCTTC
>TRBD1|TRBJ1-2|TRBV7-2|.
CASSPDRDRGYTF
TGTGCCAGCAGCCCGGACAGGGATCGAGGCTACACCTTC
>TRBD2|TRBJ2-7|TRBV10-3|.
CAISGFTSDEQYF
TGTGCCATCAGTGGGTTTACTAGCGACGAGCAGTACTTC
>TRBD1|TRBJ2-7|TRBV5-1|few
CASNRGGTGSDEQYF
TGCGCCAGCAATAGGGGGGGGACAGGGTCCGACGAGCAGTACTTC
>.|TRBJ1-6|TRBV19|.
CASTSDGRPEYNSPLHF
TGTGCCAGTACCTCGGACGGCCGACCAGAGTATAATTCACCCCTCCACTTT
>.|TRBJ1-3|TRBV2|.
CASSVSGNTIYF
TGTGCCAGCAGTGTGTCCGGAAACACCATATATTTT
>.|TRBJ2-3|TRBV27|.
CASRTTDTQYF
TGTGCCAGCAGGACCACAGATACGCAGTATTTT
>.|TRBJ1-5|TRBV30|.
CAWRGAVQGPQHF
TGTGCCTGGAGAGGGGCAGTCCAAGGGCCCCAGCATTTT
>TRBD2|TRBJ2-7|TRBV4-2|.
CASSQQGLAGHEQYF
TGTGCCAGCAGCCAGCAGGGACTAGCGGGGCACGAGCAGTACTTC
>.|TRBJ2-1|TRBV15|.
CATSRDPAGTAYNEQFF
TGTGCCACCAGCAGAGATCCGGCGGGCACCGCCTACAATGAGCAGTTCTTC
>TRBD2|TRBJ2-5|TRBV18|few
CASSPNAGVQETQYF
TGTGCCAGCTCACCCAACGCGGGAGTCCAAGAGACCCAGTACTTC
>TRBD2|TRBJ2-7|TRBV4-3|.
CASSPGTRNYEQYF
TGCGCCAGCAGCCCGGGGACTAGAAACTACGAGCAGTACTTC
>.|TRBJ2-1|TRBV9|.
CASSVVGTENEQFF
TGTGCCAGCAGCGTAGTTGGGACTGAAAATGAGCAGTTCTTC
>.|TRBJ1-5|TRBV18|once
CASSVRAGQPQHF
TGTGCCAGCTCGGTCAGGGCAGGACAGCCCCAGCATTTT
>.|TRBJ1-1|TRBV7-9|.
CASRSGARQRGYTEAFF
TGTGCCAGCAGGAGTGGGGCTCGCCAACGGGGGTACACTGAAGCTTTCTTT
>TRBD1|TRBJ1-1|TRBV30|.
CAWSPGQGKAFF
TGTGCCTGGAGCCCTGGACAGGGTAAAGCTTTCTTT
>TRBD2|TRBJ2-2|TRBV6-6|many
CASSYLGLANTGELFF
TGTGCCAGCAGTTACTTGGGACTAGCGAACACCGGGGAGCTGTTTTTT
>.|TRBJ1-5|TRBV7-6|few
CASSLGQGLGNQPQHF
TGTGCCAGCAGCTTAGGCCAGGGTCTAGGCAATCAGCCCCAGCATTTT
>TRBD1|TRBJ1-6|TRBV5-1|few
CASSSAQGDSPLHF
TGCGCCAGCAGCTCGGCACAGGGGGATTCACCCCTCCACTTT
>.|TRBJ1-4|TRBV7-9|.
CASSLPFGPTNEKLFF
TGTGCCAGCAGCTTACCTTTTGGGCCAACTAATGAAAAACTGTTTTTT
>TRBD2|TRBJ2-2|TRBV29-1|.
CSGRAGVDTGELFF
TGCAGCGGGCGAGCGGGAGTAGACACCGGGGAGCTGTTTTTT
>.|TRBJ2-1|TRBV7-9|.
CASSLIDWNEQFF
TGTGCCAGCAGCTTAATTGACTGGAATGAGCAGTTCTTC
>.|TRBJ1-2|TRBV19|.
CASSIAGSGYTF
TGTGCCAGTAGTATAGCAGGATCTGGCTACACCTTC
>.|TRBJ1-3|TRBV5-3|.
CARSLPRQGCSGNTIYF
TGTGCCAGAAGCCTACCTCGGCAGGGGTGCTCTGGAAACACCATATATTTT
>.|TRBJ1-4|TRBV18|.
CASSPDGNEKLFF
TGTGCCAGCTCACCTGATGGTAATGAAAAACTGTTTTTT
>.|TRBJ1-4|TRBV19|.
CASSTTGQRGAKLFF
TGTGCCAGTAGCACCACTGGGCAACGGGGGGCAAAACTGTTTTTT
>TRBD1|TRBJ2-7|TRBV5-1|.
CASSITGQGDYEQYF
TGCGCCAGCAGTATAACGGGACAGGGAGACTACGAGCAGTACTTC
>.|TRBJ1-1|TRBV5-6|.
CASRHEAEAFF
TGTGCCAGCAGACATGAAGCTGAAGCTTTCTTT
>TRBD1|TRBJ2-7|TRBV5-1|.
CASSLGTGMSGYEQYF
TGCGCCAGCAGCTTGGGGACAGGGATGTCTGGTTACGAGCAGTACTTC
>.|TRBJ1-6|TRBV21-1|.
CASSTPSPWRYNSPLHF
TGTGCCAGCAGCACCCCGAGTCCATGGAGATATAATTCACCCCTCCACTTT
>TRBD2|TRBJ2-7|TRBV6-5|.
CASSTRLGTSGSQYF
TGTGCCAGCAGTACCCGCTTGGGGACTAGCGGTTCGCAGTACTTC
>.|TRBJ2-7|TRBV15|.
CATSRALRDSGTYEQYF
TGTGCCACCAGCAGGGCCTTGAGGGATTCGGGTACCTACGAGCAGTACTTC
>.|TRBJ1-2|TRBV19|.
CASSIGARGGYTF
TGTGCCAGTAGTATAGGGGCTCGGGGTGGCTACACCTTC
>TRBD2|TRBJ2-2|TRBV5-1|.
CASSEPAGGNNTGELFF
TGCGCCAGCAGCGAGCCAGCGGGAGGGAATAACACCGGGGAGCTGTTTTTT
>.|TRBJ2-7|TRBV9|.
CASSPFGATYEQYF
TGTGCCAGCAGCCCTTTTGGGGCGACCTACGAGCAGTACTTC